The next 7 T cell receptor beta chains were all read from a single sample in a study of blood T cell repertoires in COVID-19. Method: immunoSEQ multiplex PCR; TCRdb's copy keeps in-frame clones and lacks some. Seen here are 250,000 to 300,000 clones, approximately 86% observed once, and the top ten hold about 12%. Source material: peripheral blood. These receptors came from a woman in her 70s with COVID-19, enrolled during active disease.

This chain uses TRBV30 with TRBJ2-7, with D maybe TRBD2 (7 bases). V was trimmed by 6 bases and J by 6 bases, leaving 15 bases between them. Germline CDR1 is GTSNPN and CDR2 is SVGIG (reference sequence). The CDR3 contains 12 residues. In nucleotides, the CDR3 is TGTGCCTGCGACTGGGGGGGGCCCGAGCAGTACTTC. Translation gives CACDWGGPEQYF.

J is TRBJ1-2 and V is TRBV29-1; D not certain. The CDR3 covers 13 residues. The V gene's germline CDR1 is SQVTM and CDR2 ANQGSEA. V lost 7 bases and J lost 3, with 15 bases in between. This CDR3 reads CSATIGGDYGYTF. The DNA of the CDR3 is TGCAGCGCCACTATAGGAGGCGACTATGGCTACACCTTC. Together with reference TRBV29-1 and TRBJ1-2, the CDR3 gives the full variable domain: SAVISQKPSRDICQRGTSLTIQCQVDSQVTMMFWYRQQPGQSLTLIATANQGSEATYESGFVIDKFPISRPNLTFSTLTVSNMSPEDSSIYLCSATIGGDYGYTFGSGTRLTVV.

V is TRBV27 and J is TRBJ2-5; 8 bases match TRBD2. The V segment lost 5 bases and the J segment 7 bases; nucleotides outside the gene matches: 9. Germline V lookup: CDR1 MNHEY, CDR2 SMNVEV (reference sequence). The CDR3 runs 14 residues. The DNA of the CDR3 is TGTGCCAGCAGTAGACGGGGGGGGCAGGGGACCCAGTACTTC. Protein: CASSRRGGQGTQYF.

In nucleotides, the CDR3 is TGTGCCACCCCGACACTGACCTACGAGCAGTACTTC. This translates into CATPTLTYEQYF. The rearrangement uses TRBV24-1 and TRBJ2-7; no clear D gene. V lost 9 bases and J 2 bases, leaving 10 bases between the germline ends. The CDR3 has 12 amino acids. The germline CDR1 and CDR2 sequences are KGHDR and SFDVKD.

This clone was detected once. The J gene is TRBJ1-3, the V gene TRBV5-1; D is ambiguous. Germline V gene lookup returns CDR1 SGHRS and CDR2 YFSETQ. Trimming removed 3 bases from V and 4 bases from J, with 8 bases in between. The CDR3 consists of 13 residues. CDR3 coding DNA: TGCGCCAGCAGCTCTGAACAGGGAAACACCATATATTTT. Its protein is CASSSEQGNTIYF.

The chain employs TRBV29-1 and TRBJ2-5, with TRBD2 as a possible D gene (5 bases). Germline lookup yields CDR1 SQVTM and CDR2 ANQGSEA. CDR3 length equals 15 residues. V gave up 3 bases and J gave up 4 bases, with 18 bases separating them. The CDR3: CSVEAPVRAPETQYF. The CDR3 DNA sequence: TGCAGCGTTGAGGCCCCGGTGAGGGCCCCAGAGACCCAGTACTTC. Complete variable domain (other parts from reference TRBV29-1 and TRBJ2-5): SAVISQKPSRDICQRGTSLTIQCQVDSQVTMMFWYRQQPGQSLTLIATANQGSEATYESGFVIDKFPISRPNLTFSTLTVSNMSPEDSSIYLCSVEAPVRAPETQYFGPGTRLLVL.

The chain has TRBV12-3 or TRBV12-4 and TRBJ2-7; D call uncertain. Trimming took off 8 bases at V and 0 bases at J, with 11 bases between the two ends. CDR3 length: 13 amino acids. CDR3 DNA: TGTGCCAGCGCCCCCACGAGCTCCTACGAGCAGTACTTC. Translated: CASAPTSSYEQYF.